This T cell receptor (beta chain) was identified during a study of OX40 agonist ivuxolimab in advanced cancers. Notes on the study in general: Among expanded peripheral T cells, antigen specificity went undetermined.

V trimming: 4 bases; J trimming: 2 bases; junction bases outside the gene matches: 6. This CDR3 region has 14 residues. CDR1 and CDR2 from the germline V gene are SGHKS and YYEKEE (reference sequence). The protocol was immunoSEQ multiplex PCR, while the TCRdb copy is restricted to in-frame clones and leaves out a portion. The repertoire holds tens of thousands of clones, over 80% seen once, with less than 0.9% in the top ten. Worth noting for this clone: Its antigen is not known.

The chain links TRBV5-5 to TRBJ2-7; 7 bases agree with TRBD2. Sequences were derived from CD4+ or CD8+ T cells sorted from blood, sampled in a trial of the OX40 agonist ivuxolimab. The sequence was collected from an adult with an advanced solid tumor such as melanoma, head and neck, liver or kidney cancer. The CDR3 loop reads CASSPAGTTYEQYF. The CDR3 DNA reads as TGTGCCAGCAGCCCGGCCGGGACTACCTACGAGCAGTACTTC.